A single T cell receptor (beta chain) is shown here with its context. Its antigen is unknown. This specimen comes from a study of CD8+ T cells in alopecia areata. As for the study in general: Tofacitinib therapy took 6 to 18 months; 6 months off drug came after. Severity among treated patients was scored by the percentage of scalp area affected.

General study points: For baseline CD8+ expansion, any link to response stays uncertain with one nonresponder.

Treatment defined: oral pan-JAK inhibitor, 5-10 mg twice daily. Trimming at V came to 6 bases and at J to 4 bases, leaving 5 bases not matched to a gene. The germline gives CDR1 SNHLY, CDR2 FYNNEI. There are 15 residues in the CDR3. Isolated RNA was reverse transcribed into cDNA used as the sequencing template. Clones were sequenced by immunoSEQ multiplex PCR, and TCRdb holds only the in-frame ones, with some missing. This table holds 150,000 to 200,000 clones, roughly 64% found once. The source was CD8+ T cells sorted from blood, collected at week 24, from a patient treated with tofacitinib. This clonotype originated in a human donor with alopecia areata. The chain links TRBV2 to TRBJ2-1, with 11 nucleotides matching TRBD1. CDR3 in amino acids: CASRKGQGGYNEQFF. In DNA, the CDR3 is TGTGCCAGCAGAAAGGGACAGGGGGGATACAATGAGCAGTTCTTC.